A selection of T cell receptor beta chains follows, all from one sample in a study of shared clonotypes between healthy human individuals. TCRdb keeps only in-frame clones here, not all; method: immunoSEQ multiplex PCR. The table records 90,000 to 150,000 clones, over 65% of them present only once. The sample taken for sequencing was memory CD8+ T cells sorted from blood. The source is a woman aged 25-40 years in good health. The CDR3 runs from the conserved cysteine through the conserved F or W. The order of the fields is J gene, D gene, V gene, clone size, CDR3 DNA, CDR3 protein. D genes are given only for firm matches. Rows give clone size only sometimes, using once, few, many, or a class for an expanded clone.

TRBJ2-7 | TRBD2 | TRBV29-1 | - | TGCAGCGTTAGACTAGCGCACTCCTACGAGCAGTACTTC | CSVRLAHSYEQYF
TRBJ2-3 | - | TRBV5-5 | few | TGTGCCAGCAGTCCCGATACGCAGTATTTT | CASSPDTQYF
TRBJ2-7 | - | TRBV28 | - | TGTGCCAGCAGGACAGGGGTGCGCCTAGCGGATTATTACGAGCAGTACTTC | CASRTGVRLADYYEQYF
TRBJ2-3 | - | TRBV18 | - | TGTGCCAGCTCATCACAGTGGACTGCTAGCACAGATACGCAGTATTTT | CASSSQWTASTDTQYF
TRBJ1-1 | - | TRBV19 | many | TGTGCCAGTCGGAATACAGGGAACACTGAAGCTTTCTTT | CASRNTGNTEAFF
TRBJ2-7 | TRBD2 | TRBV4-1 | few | TGCGCCAGCAGCCAAGAAGCGGGAGTTAGGACCCACGAGCAGTACTTC | CASSQEAGVRTHEQYF
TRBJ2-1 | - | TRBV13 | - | TGTGCCAGCAGCTTATCCCGGGGGTATCCGTTCCACAATGAGCAGTTCTTC | CASSLSRGYPFHNEQFF
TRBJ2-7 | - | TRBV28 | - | TGTGCCAGCAGTCTCCGTACGACAGGACTTTTTGAGCAGTACTTC | CASSLRTTGLFEQYF
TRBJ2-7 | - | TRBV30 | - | TGTGCCTGGAGCCATGCGCGGGAACCCTACGAGCAGTACTTC | CAWSHAREPYEQYF
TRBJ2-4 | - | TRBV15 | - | TGTGCCACCAGCAGAGCAGGGATGGGAAACATTCAGTACTTC | CATSRAGMGNIQYF
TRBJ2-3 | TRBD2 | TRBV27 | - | TGTGCCAGCAGTTTATCGAAGGTTCCGGGACTAGCGGGAGAGAGGCCCACAGATACGCAGTATTTT | CASSLSKVPGLAGERPTDTQYF
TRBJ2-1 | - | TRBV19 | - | TGTGCCAGTAGCCGGTACAATGAGCAGTTCTTC | CASSRYNEQFF
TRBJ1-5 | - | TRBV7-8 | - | TGTGCCAGCAGCTTAGGGGGTAGGCAGCCCCAGCATTTT | CASSLGGRQPQHF
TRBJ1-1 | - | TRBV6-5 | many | TGTGCCAGCAGTCAGGGGATGGGTGAAGCTTTCTTT | CASSQGMGEAFF
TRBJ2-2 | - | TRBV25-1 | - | TGTGCCAGCAGTGGAGGGAAAGACACCGGGGAGCTGTTTTTT | CASSGGKDTGELFF
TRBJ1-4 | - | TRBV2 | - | TGTGCCAGCAGCGTCCCCACCAAGGGGAGAGAGGAAAAACTGTTTTTT | CASSVPTKGREEKLFF
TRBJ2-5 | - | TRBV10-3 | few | TGTGCCATCAGGCCGACCGACAGCCAAGAGACCCAGTACTTC | CAIRPTDSQETQYF
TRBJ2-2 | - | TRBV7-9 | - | TGTGCCAGCATCCCGACTCAGGGATGGTTCGGCACCGGGGAGCTGTTTTTT | CASIPTQGWFGTGELFF
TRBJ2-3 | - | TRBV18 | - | TGTGCCAGCTCCCCGACCTTAATAGGCACAGATACGCAGTATTTT | CASSPTLIGTDTQYF
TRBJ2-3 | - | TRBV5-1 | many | TGCGCCAGCAGCTTGAGGGGGTACCCAAACACAGATACGCAGTATTTT | CASSLRGYPNTDTQYF
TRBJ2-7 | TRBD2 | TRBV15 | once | TGTGCCACCACCGGGACTAGCGGTATACAGTACTTC | CATTGTSGIQYF
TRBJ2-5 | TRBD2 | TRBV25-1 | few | TGTGCCAGCAGTGAACTAGCGGGAGGGCCAGGGGAGACCCAGTACTTC | CASSELAGGPGETQYF
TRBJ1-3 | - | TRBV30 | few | TGTGCCTGGGGGACGGGGATTCGAGGAAACACCATATATTTT | CAWGTGIRGNTIYF
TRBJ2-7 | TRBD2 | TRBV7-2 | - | TGTGCCAGCAGCTTAGTGGCTAGCGGCTCGAACGAGCAGTACTTC | CASSLVASGSNEQYF
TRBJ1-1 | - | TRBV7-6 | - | TGTGCCAGCACCCCCGGGGGGGGTACTGAAGCTTTCTTT | CASTPGGGTEAFF
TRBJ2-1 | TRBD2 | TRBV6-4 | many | TGTGCCAGCAGTCTACTAGCGGGAGATAGGAATGAGCAGTTCTTC | CASSLLAGDRNEQFF
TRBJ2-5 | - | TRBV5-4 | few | TGTGCCAGCAGCATGGACAGTCGGGAGACCCAGTACTTC | CASSMDSRETQYF
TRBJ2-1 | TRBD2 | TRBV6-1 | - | TGTGCCAGCAGTGTCGGCGGGAGAACCGGGAATGAGCAGTTCTTC | CASSVGGRTGNEQFF
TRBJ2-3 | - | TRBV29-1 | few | TGCAGCGTTGTTGGCGGGGCCACAGATACGCAGTATTTT | CSVVGGATDTQYF
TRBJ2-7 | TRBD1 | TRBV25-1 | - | TGTGCCAGCAGGGCCGGGACAGGGGGCGCCGGAGGCATCTACGAGCAGTACTTC | CASRAGTGGAGGIYEQYF
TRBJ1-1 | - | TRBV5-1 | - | TGCGCCAGCAGCCAAACAGGGTTTGGCACTGAAGCTTTCTTT | CASSQTGFGTEAFF
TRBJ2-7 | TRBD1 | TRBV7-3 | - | TGTGCCAGCATCTCCCCGGTACGGGACAGCTCCTACGAGCAGTACTTC | CASISPVRDSSYEQYF
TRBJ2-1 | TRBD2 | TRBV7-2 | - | TGTGCCAGCAGCTTAGCGCCCCTACTACTAGCGGCCTTCTACAATGAGCAGTTCTTC | CASSLAPLLLAAFYNEQFF
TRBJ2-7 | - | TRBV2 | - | TGTGCCAGCAGTACTGATCGGACCAGATTCTACGAGCAGTACTTC | CASSTDRTRFYEQYF
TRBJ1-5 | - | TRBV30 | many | TGTGCCTGGTACAGGGTATCCGATCAGCCCCAGCATTTT | CAWYRVSDQPQHF
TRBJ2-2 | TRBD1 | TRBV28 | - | TGTGCCAGCAGAAACAGGGGTGGGTACACCGGGGAGCTGTTTTTT | CASRNRGGYTGELFF
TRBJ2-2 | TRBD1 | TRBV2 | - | TGTGCCAGCAGTGAGTCGCCGGGACAGGGTCACACCGGGGAGCTGTTTTTT | CASSESPGQGHTGELFF
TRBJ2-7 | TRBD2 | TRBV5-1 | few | TGCGCCAGCAGCCGAGATGCGGGAGAGCTCTACGAGCAGTACTTC | CASSRDAGELYEQYF
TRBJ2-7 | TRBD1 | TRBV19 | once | TGTGCCAGTAGTCCTGGGACAGGGAAAAACTACGAGCAGTACTTC | CASSPGTGKNYEQYF
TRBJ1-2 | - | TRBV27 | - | TGTGCCAGCAGTTTATCGAACCTTTTTGGCTACACCTTC | CASSLSNLFGYTF
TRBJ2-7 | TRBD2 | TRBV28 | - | TGTGCCAGCAGTCAAATTCATGTCCGGGAGGGCCGATACGAGCAGTACTTC | CASSQIHVREGRYEQYF
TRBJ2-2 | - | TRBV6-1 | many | TGTGCCAGCACCCAGGGTGATACCGGGGAGCTGTTTTTT | CASTQGDTGELFF
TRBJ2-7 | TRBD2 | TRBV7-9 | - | TGTGCCAGCAGCTCCACCGGGCGACTAGCGGAGGGAGGTCCCTACGAGCAGTACTTC | CASSSTGRLAEGGPYEQYF
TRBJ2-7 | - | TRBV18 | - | TGTGCCAGCTCACCGACGGTTGGGACCGAGCAGTACTTC | CASSPTVGTEQYF
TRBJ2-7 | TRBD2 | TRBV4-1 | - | TGCGCCAGCAGCCCCCTTAGCGGGAGGCGGTCCGAGCAGTACTTC | CASSPLSGRRSEQYF
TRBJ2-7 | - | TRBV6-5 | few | TGTGCCAGCAGTTCATATTACGAGCAGTACTTC | CASSSYYEQYF
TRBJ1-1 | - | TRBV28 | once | TGTGCCAGTGGGGAAAGGGCCTCCGGAGCTTTCTTT | CASGERASGAFF
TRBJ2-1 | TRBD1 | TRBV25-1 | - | TGTGCCAGCAGTGATGGACAGGGGAGCTCCTACAATGAGCAGTTCTTC | CASSDGQGSSYNEQFF
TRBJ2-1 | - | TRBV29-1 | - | TGCAGCGCCCGAGGGGACATTAGGCCCTACAATGAGCAGTTCTTC | CSARGDIRPYNEQFF
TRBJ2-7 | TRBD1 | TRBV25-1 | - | TGTGCCAGCAGTGAAAGTGGGAGTAGGGACAGGGGGCTCGACGAGCAGTACTTC | CASSESGSRDRGLDEQYF
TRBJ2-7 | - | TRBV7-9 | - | TGTGCCAGCAGCTTAGAGGCTAGCGACGATTCCTCCTACGAGCAGTACTTC | CASSLEASDDSSYEQYF
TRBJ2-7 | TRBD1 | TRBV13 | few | TGTGCCAGCAGCTTATCGGGACAGTTCTACGAGCAGTACTTC | CASSLSGQFYEQYF
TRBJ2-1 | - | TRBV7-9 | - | TGTGCCAGCAGCCCCCTAGCGAGGGAGCAGTTCTTC | CASSPLAREQFF